This T cell receptor beta chain was found in a study of vaccination effects on CD4 cells after COVID-19. The repertoire was sequenced with immunoSEQ multiplex PCR; TCRdb's copy has only in-frame clones and lacks some. The table has around 63,000 clones, about 71% seen once. As for this clone: What it recognizes is unknown.

This CDR3 is built from 17 residues. Germline assignment: CDR1 SGHNT and CDR2 YYREEE (reference sequence). V lost 1 base and J lost 9, with 20 bases in between. Study observations and caveats: Researchers report that only 1 of 255 vaccine-induced clones in healthy vaccinees cross-reacted with common cold coronaviruses. Missing from the study were early post-infection timepoints, and its convalescent patients were few.

ViraFEST used viral peptide pools to expand antigen-specific CD4+ T cells before sequencing. Scientists isolated CD4+ T cells after an approximately 10-day culture period ended. Recipients of the vaccine had no prior SARS-CoV-2 infection and negative nucleocapsid antibodies. The sequence was obtained from a human donor who received a COVID-19 vaccine. V usage is TRBV5-4 and J usage is TRBJ1-6; D not resolved. The sample in question was CD4+ T cells from PBMCs cultured with HCoV-OC43 spike peptides, obtained before COVID-19 vaccination. Indicated subset: HCoV-OC43 spike overlapping peptide pool stimulation. The CDR3 region has the DNA TGTGCCAGCAGCTTGAAAGCTCTTGATAGGATAAGTTCACCCCTCCACTTT. It is translated as CASSLKALDRISSPLHF.